The rows below give T cell receptor beta chains drawn from one sample of a study of CD8 T cells in Susac syndrome. TCRdb itself ran the immunoSEQ multiplex PCR reads through MiXCR, one entry per CDR3 protein. The data contain nearly 70,000 distinct CDR3 sequences, over 90% of them seen just once; the ten biggest clones take up about 0.22%. The specimen sequenced was CD8+ T cells from PBMCs. The receptors were sampled from a human donor in good health. CDR3s include the opening cysteine and the closing phenylalanine or tryptophan. The order of the fields is CDR3 length, J gene, D gene, clone size, V gene, CDR3 DNA, CDR3 protein. The D gene is left open where the match is weak. Size is stated for part of the rows, as once, few or many counts, or as a class when the clone is expanded.

14 | TRBJ2-7 | TRBD2 | . | TRBV6-6 | TGTGCCAGCAGTTACGGCGGGGGGGCGTACGAGCAGTACTTC | CASSYGGGAYEQYF
15 | TRBJ2-5 | . | . | TRBV5-1 | TGCGCCAGCACCTGGGGGGTAGTCCGGCAAGAGACCCAGTACTTC | CASTWGVVRQETQYF
14 | TRBJ1-1 | TRBD1 | once | TRBV7-9 | TGTGCCAGCAGCGCCAACGTAGGACAGGTTGAAGCTTTCTTT | CASSANVGQVEAFF
13 | TRBJ2-5 | . | . | TRBV27 | TGTGCCAGCACCCCCGGCGCGGGTCAGACCCAGTACTTC | CASTPGAGQTQYF
13 | TRBJ1-5 | . | . | TRBV30 | TGTGCCTGGAGTGACCCGGGCAATCAGCCCCAGCATTTT | CAWSDPGNQPQHF
15 | TRBJ2-6 | . | . | TRBV5-1 | TGCGCCAGCAGAGACCCGGGTTCTGGGGCCAACGTCCTGACTTTC | CASRDPGSGANVLTF
15 | TRBJ2-5 | TRBD2 | . | TRBV7-8 | TGTGCCAGCAGCTTAGGAGCGGGGAACCGAGAGACCCAGTACTTC | CASSLGAGNRETQYF
18 | TRBJ2-7 | TRBD1 | . | TRBV3-1 | TGTGCCAGCAGCTCTACCGGGACAGGGGGCGCCTTTCCCTACGAGCAGTACTTC | CASSSTGTGGAFPYEQYF
14 | TRBJ1-1 | TRBD1 | once | TRBV6-5 | TGTGCCAGCAGACCCGGACAGGGGAACACTGAAGCTTTCTTT | CASRPGQGNTEAFF
13 | TRBJ2-1 | . | . | TRBV5-6 | TGTGCCAGCAACTCGGACGGTTACAATGAGCAGTTCTTC | CASNSDGYNEQFF
12 | TRBJ2-1 | . | . | TRBV2 | TGTGCCGGCCTCGAAGGTGGCAATGAGCAGTTCTTC | CAGLEGGNEQFF
11 | TRBJ1-2 | . | . | TRBV7-9 | TGTGCCAGCAGCTTAGCGAAGAACTACACCTTC | CASSLAKNYTF
15 | TRBJ1-1 | . | . | TRBV28 | TGTGCCAGCAAGGTCGAAAGGAGGAGGAACACTGAAGCTTTCTTT | CASKVERRRNTEAFF
12 | TRBJ1-2 | TRBD1 | . | TRBV4-2 | TGTGCCAGCAGTCATGGACAGGATGGCTACACCTTC | CASSHGQDGYTF
11 | TRBJ2-1 | . | . | TRBV5-6 | TGTGCCAGCTTCCGGGGGAATGAGCAGTTCTTC | CASFRGNEQFF
13 | TRBJ1-5 | . | . | TRBV6-2/TRBV6-3 | TGTGCCAGCACTCACGGTAGCAATCAGCCCCAGCATTTT | CASTHGSNQPQHF
14 | TRBJ2-7 | . | . | TRBV7-9 | TGTGCCAGCAGCTTAGCTAACAGGGACTACGAGCAGTACTTC | CASSLANRDYEQYF
13 | TRBJ1-5 | . | . | TRBV27 | TGTGCCAGCAGGACGGCGGGGGACCAGCCCCAGCATTTT | CASRTAGDQPQHF
16 | TRBJ1-6 | . | . | TRBV4-1 | TGCGCCAGCAGCCAAGAACTGGGGATTTATAATTCACCCCTCCACTTT | CASSQELGIYNSPLHF
15 | TRBJ1-1 | . | . | TRBV3-1 | TGTGCCAGCAGCCAAGAGGGGACAACGAACACTGAAGCTTTCTTT | CASSQEGTTNTEAFF
16 | TRBJ2-2 | TRBD1 | . | TRBV28 | TGTGCCAGCAGCACGGGACAGGTGTTGAACACCGGGGAGCTGTTTTTT | CASSTGQVLNTGELFF
14 | TRBJ2-1 | . | . | TRBV20-1 | TGCAGTGCTAGAGGAGAATACTCCTACAATGAGCAGTTCTTC | CSARGEYSYNEQFF
15 | TRBJ2-5 | TRBD2 | . | TRBV20-1 | TGCAGTGCTAGAGCCTATGGTGGGGGGGATGAGACCCAGTACTTC | CSARAYGGGDETQYF
13 | TRBJ1-3 | . | . | TRBV30 | TGTGCCTGGAAAGGGGAAGACGGAAACACCATATATTTT | CAWKGEDGNTIYF
13 | TRBJ1-1 | TRBD1 | . | TRBV4-3 | TGCGCCAGCAGCCAAGATAAGGGACAGGGAGCTTTCTTT | CASSQDKGQGAFF
16 | TRBJ2-7 | . | few | TRBV7-6 | TGTGCCAGCACCTTAAGAATTTCGGACAGGGAGGGCGAGCAGTACTTC | CASTLRISDREGEQYF
15 | TRBJ2-1 | . | . | TRBV2 | TGTGCCAGCAGTGAAAACTCCTACCCCTACAATGAGCAGTTCTTC | CASSENSYPYNEQFF
12 | TRBJ2-3 | . | . | TRBV7-3 | TGTGCCAGCAGGGGGGTGGGAGATACGCAGTATTTT | CASRGVGDTQYF